Sequencing of this T cell receptor beta chain was carried out in a study of T cell responses to AZD1222 COVID-19 vaccine. Study results and limitations: When two AZD1222 doses had been given, Spike-specific TCR breadth and depth rose.

Repertoires were generated with immunoSEQ multiplex PCR, while TCRdb's copy carries only in-frame clones and drops some. The sample comprises some 130,000 clones, under 95% of which are singletons, and approximately 0.98% rests with the top ten. This CDR3 region has 15 residues. CDR1 LNHDA and CDR2 SQIVND come from the germline V gene (reference sequence). Trimming removed 7 bases from V and 11 bases from J; junction bases left unmatched: 12. About this clone itself: The antigen is not known.

This receptor was identified in an adult who received the AZD1222 COVID-19 vaccine. The material sequenced was peripheral blood, taken 28 days after the second AZD1222 dose. The genes are TRBV19 and TRBJ2-1; 12 bases fit TRBD2. CDR3: CASTFVLAGGGQQFF. DNA for the CDR3: TGTGCCAGTACTTTTGTACTAGCGGGAGGCGGGCAGCAGTTCTTC. Full variable domain (outside the CDR3, taken from reference TRBV19 and TRBJ2-1): DGGITQSPKYLFRKEGQNVTLSCEQNLNHDAMYWYRQDPGQGLRLIYYSQIVNDFQKGDIAEGYSVSREKKESFPLTVTSAQKNPTAFYLCASTFVLAGGGQQFFGPGTRLTVL.